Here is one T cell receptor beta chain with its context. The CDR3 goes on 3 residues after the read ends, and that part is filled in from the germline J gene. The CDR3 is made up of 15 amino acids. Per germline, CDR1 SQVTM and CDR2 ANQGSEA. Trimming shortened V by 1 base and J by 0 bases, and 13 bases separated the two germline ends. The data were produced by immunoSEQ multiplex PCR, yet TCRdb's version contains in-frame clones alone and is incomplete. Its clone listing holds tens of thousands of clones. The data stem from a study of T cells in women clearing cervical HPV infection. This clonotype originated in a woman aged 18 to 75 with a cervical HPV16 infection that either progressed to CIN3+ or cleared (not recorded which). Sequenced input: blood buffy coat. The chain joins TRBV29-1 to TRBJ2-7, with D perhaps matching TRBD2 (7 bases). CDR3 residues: CSVEGSGGPSYEQYF. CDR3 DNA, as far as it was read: TGCAGCGTTGAAGGGTCGGGGGGCCCCTCCTACGAG.